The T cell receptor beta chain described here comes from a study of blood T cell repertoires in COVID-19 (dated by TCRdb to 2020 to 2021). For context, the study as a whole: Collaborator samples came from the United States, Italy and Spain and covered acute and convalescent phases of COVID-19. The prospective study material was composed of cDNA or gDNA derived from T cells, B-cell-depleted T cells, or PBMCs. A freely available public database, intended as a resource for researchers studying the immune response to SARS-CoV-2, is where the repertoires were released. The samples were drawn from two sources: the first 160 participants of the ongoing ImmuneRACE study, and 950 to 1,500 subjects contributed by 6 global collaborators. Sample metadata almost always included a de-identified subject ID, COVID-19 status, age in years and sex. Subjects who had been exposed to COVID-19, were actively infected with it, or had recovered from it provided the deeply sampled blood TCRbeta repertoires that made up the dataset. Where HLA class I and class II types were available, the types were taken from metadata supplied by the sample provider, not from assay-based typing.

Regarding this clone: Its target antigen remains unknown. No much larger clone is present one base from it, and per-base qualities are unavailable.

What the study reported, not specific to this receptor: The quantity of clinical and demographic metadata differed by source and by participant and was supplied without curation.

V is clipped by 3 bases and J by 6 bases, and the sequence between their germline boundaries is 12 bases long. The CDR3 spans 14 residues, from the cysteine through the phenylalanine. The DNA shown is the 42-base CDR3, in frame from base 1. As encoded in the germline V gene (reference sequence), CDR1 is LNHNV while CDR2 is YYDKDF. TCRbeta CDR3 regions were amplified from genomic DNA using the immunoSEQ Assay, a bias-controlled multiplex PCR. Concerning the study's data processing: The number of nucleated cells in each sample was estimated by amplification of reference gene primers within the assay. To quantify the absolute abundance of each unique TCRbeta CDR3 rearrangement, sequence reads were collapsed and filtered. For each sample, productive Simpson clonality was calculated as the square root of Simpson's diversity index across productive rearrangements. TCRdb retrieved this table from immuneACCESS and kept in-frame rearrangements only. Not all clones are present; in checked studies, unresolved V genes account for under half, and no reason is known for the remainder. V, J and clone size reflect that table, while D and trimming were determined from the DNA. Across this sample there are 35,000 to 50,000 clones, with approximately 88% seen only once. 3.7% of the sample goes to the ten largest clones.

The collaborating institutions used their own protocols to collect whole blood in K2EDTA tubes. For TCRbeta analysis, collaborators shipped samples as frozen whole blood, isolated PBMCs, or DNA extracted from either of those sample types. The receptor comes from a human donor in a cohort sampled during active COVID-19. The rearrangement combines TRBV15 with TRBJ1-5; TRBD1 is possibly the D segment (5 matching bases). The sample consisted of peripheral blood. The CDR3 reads CATSSMGGGQPQHF. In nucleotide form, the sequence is TGTGCCACCAGCAGTATGGGGGGAGGTCAGCCCCAGCATTTT. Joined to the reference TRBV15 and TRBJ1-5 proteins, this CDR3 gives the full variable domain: DAMVIQNPRYQVTQFGKPVTLSCSQTLNHNVMYWYQQKSSQAPKLLFHYYDKDFNNEADTPDNFQSRRPNTSFCFLDIRSPGLGDTAMYLCATSSMGGGQPQHFGDGTRLSIL.